These 29 T cell receptor beta chains share one sample of origin, sequenced in a study of T-cell memory formation after mild COVID-19. From the 5' RACE reads, TCRdb called clonotypes with MiXCR, one entry per CDR3 protein. The repertoire has roughly 500,000 distinct CDR3 sequences, over 20% of them found once; the top ten carry around an eighth. The sequenced material came from PBMCs or a T cell subset sorted from them (not recorded which). These receptors were taken from an adult woman who had mild COVID-19 (a few samples of this study predate the infection). Cell type and time point are not known.

This clonotype came up many times. This chain links TRBV7-9 with TRBJ2-5; TRBD2 matches at 10 bases. The CDR3 is 15 residues long. Trimming removed 1 base from V and 5 bases from J; junction bases left unmatched: 4. Per the germline V gene, CDR1 is SEHNR and CDR2 is FQNEAQ (reference sequence). The CDR3 DNA follows: TGTGCCAGCAGCTTAGAACTAGCGGGAATCGAGACCCAGTACTTC. It translates to CASSLELAGIETQYF. The full variable domain, in which reference TRBV7-9 and TRBJ2-5 provide the parts outside the CDR3, is DTGVSQNPRHKITKRGQNVTFRCDPISEHNRLYWYRQTLGQGPEFLTYFQNEAQLEKSRLLSDRFSAERPKGSFSTLEIQRTEQGDSAMYLCASSLELAGIETQYFGPGTRLLVL.

The table lists this clonotype with a few counts. The gene calls are TRBV20-1 and TRBJ2-5; D tentatively reads TRBD1 or TRBD2 (5 bases each). The V end was cut by 0 bases, the J end by 0 bases, with 14 bases between. The CDR3 extends over 16 amino acids. Germline V CDR1 and CDR2: DFQATT, SNEGSKA (reference sequence). The CDR3 loop reads CSARESREWYQETQYF. Written as DNA, the CDR3 is TGCAGTGCTAGAGAGAGCAGGGAGTGGTACCAAGAGACCCAGTACTTC.

The chain carries TRBV15 and TRBJ2-7; 7 bases map to TRBD1. With 3 bases clipped from V and 2 bases from J, the junction kept 4 bases outside the gene matches. The length of the CDR3 is 14 residues. Germline V lookup: CDR1 LNHNV, CDR2 YYDKDF (reference sequence). This chain's CDR3 is CATSRAGTAYEQYF. The CDR3 bases are TGTGCCACCAGCAGGGCCGGGACAGCCTACGAGCAGTACTTC.

Only a few counts were recorded for this clonotype. This chain joins TRBV6-1 and TRBJ2-1; D gene ambiguous. The CDR3 extends over 14 amino acids. CDR1 MNHNS and CDR2 SASEGT come from the germline V gene. V dropped 2 bases and J dropped 7 bases, with 12 bases sitting between them. CDR3 nucleotides: TGTGCCAGCAGTGAAAGTCCCCTATCTAATGAGCAGTTCTTC. Translating it yields CASSESPLSNEQFF.

This clonotype came up a few times. V and J are TRBV4-2 and TRBJ2-3, with a weak D call TRBD2 (5 bases). The germline V gene has CDR1 LGHNA and CDR2 YNFKEQ. The CDR3 has 16 amino acids. V was shortened by 0 bases and J by 4 bases, with 14 bases between the two germline ends. The chain's CDR3 is CASSQDGLAAADTQYF. The DNA of the CDR3 is TGTGCCAGCAGCCAAGATGGGCTAGCAGCCGCAGATACGCAGTATTTT.

The gene calls are TRBV6-5 and TRBJ2-7, with D tentatively TRBD1 (5 bases). V gave up 6 bases and J gave up 5 bases, with 23 bases separating them. The CDR3 runs 16 residues. CDR1 is MNHEY and CDR2 is SVGAGI in the germline V gene. This CDR3 reads CASRPYYLRRVHEQYF. The CDR3 DNA reads TGTGCCAGCAGACCTTATTATCTCCGCAGGGTCCACGAGCAGTACTTC.

The chain links TRBV6-2 or TRBV6-3 to TRBJ2-4; TRBD1 matches at 9 bases. The ends lost 2 bases at V and 4 bases at J; junction bases unmatched: 6. Per germline, CDR1 MNHEY and CDR2 SVGEGT. The CDR3 totals 16 residues. CDR3 DNA: TGTGCCAGCAGTTACCCCCCGGGACAGGGAAAAAACATTCAGTACTTC. Encoded protein: CASSYPPGQGKNIQYF.

This clonotype was counted a few times. V is TRBV5-6 and J is TRBJ1-1; possibly TRBD1 for D (6 bases). The CDR3 loop spans 12 amino acids. Trimming left V 4 bases short and J 4 bases short, with 8 bases between. CDR1 and CDR2 (germline): SGHDT, YYEEEE. CDR3 sequence (DNA): TGTGCCAGCAGCCCGGGGGCCACTGAAGCTTTCTTT. Protein product: CASSPGATEAFF. The whole variable domain, remainder taken from reference TRBV5-6 and TRBJ1-1, is DAGVTQSPTHLIKTRGQQVTLRCSPKSGHDTVSWYQQALGQGPQFIFQYYEEEERQRGNFPDRFSGHQFPNYSSELNVNALLLGDSALYLCASSPGATEAFFGQGTRLTVV.

The V gene is TRBV5-1, the J gene TRBJ2-7, with TRBD1 identical over 9 bases. Germline CDR1 and CDR2: SGHRS and YFSETQ. Trimming took 3 bases from V and 4 from J; bases not matched to a gene: 8. The length of the CDR3 is 15 residues. For the CDR3, the DNA is TGCGCCAGCAGCTCCTCCGGGACAGGGCAGTACGAGCAGTACTTC. Translating it yields CASSSSGTGQYEQYF.

This rearrangement joins TRBV11-2 to TRBJ2-7; D is ambiguous. The V and J ends lost 5 bases and 0 bases respectively, with 5 bases between them. Germline-derived CDR1 and CDR2 are SGHAT and FQNNGV. This CDR3 comprises 12 residues. This CDR3 reads CASSRPSYEQYF. The CDR3 nucleotides read TGTGCCAGCAGCCGACCCTCCTACGAGCAGTACTTC.

This clonotype has a handful of counts. The CDR3 DNA reads as TGTGCCAGCAGATTCGGGACTAGCGGTTACGAGCAGTACTTC. Protein sequence: CASRFGTSGYEQYF. The chain links TRBV12-3 or TRBV12-4 to TRBJ2-7; 11 bases align to TRBD2. V shed 6 bases and J 4 bases; nucleotides not matched to a gene: 5. This CDR3 has 14 residues.

This clonotype appeared a few times. The V call is TRBV7-3, the J call TRBJ2-5; no definite D call. CDR3 length equals 15 residues. The V gene's germline CDR1 is SGHTA and CDR2 FQGTGA. Trimming took 0 bases from V and 4 from J, leaving 12 bases between them. The CDR3 coding sequence is TGTGCCAGCAGCTTAACGGCCGGTCCAATAGAGACCCAGTACTTC. Translation gives CASSLTAGPIETQYF.

This clonotype was seen more than once but under ten times. Compared with germline, one end of the junction differs, possibly owing to a read error. The V and J genes are TRBV6-5 and TRBJ2-1; 7 nucleotides agree with TRBD2. Germline CDR1 and CDR2: MNHEY and SVGAGI. The CDR3 is 15 amino acids. As DNA, the CDR3 is TGTGCCAGCAGTACTGGGACTATTTCCTCCAATGAGCAGTTCTTC. Translating gives CASSTGTISSNEQFF.

The chain links TRBV18 to TRBJ1-1; D gene unclear. The CDR3 contains 12 residues. Per the germline V gene, CDR1 is KGHSH and CDR2 is LQKENI. V was cut by 3 bases and J by 6 bases, with 8 bases left in between. The CDR3 DNA is TGTGCCAGCTCACCCCCTGTCCCTGAAGCTTTCTTT. Translated, it gives CASSPPVPEAFF.

V usage is TRBV9 and J usage is TRBJ1-5; D uncertain. The CDR3 loop spans 14 amino acids. Germline CDR1 reads SGDLS; CDR2 reads YYNGEE. Between the trimmed V and J ends, which lost 0 bases and 6 bases, there was a span of 10 bases. The CDR3 nucleotides are TGTGCCAGCAGCGTAGATCACTTGGGTCAGCCCCAGCATTTT. Encoded protein: CASSVDHLGQPQHF.

A few counts support this clonotype. The chain uses TRBV20-1 and TRBJ2-1; no definite D call. With 6 bases removed from V and 10 bases from J, the gap between germline ends came to 13 bases. This CDR3 region has 11 residues. CDR1 and CDR2 from the germline V gene are DFQATT and SNEGSKA (reference sequence). The CDR3 reads CSATDEPEQFF. CDR3 coding DNA: TGCAGTGCAACTGACGAGCCAGAGCAGTTCTTC.

This clonotype was found once. The chain has TRBV12-3 or TRBV12-4 and TRBJ2-3, with D hard to call. This CDR3 region has 14 residues. Trimming took 7 bases from V and 0 from J, leaving 11 bases between them. CDR3 sequence reads: CASTLQESTDTQYF. The CDR3 DNA is TGTGCCAGCACTCTCCAGGAAAGCACAGATACGCAGTATTTT.

The rearrangement joins TRBV7-7 to TRBJ2-2; 10 bases agree with TRBD1. Germline V gene data show CDR1 as SSHAT and CDR2 as FNYEAQ (reference sequence). V dropped 3 bases and J dropped 3; count of bases not matched to a gene: 1. CDR3 length: 15 amino acids. Here the CDR3 DNA reads TGTGCCAGCAGCTTGGGGACAGGGGACACCGGGGAGCTGTTTTTT. The encoded protein is CASSLGTGDTGELFF.

This clonotype was seen a handful of times. V and J are TRBV5-6 and TRBJ2-1, with 7 bases identical to TRBD2. V shed 2 bases, J shed 3 bases, and the junction held 5 bases outside the gene matches. Germline CDR1 SGHDT, CDR2 YYEEEE. The CDR3 runs 15 residues. CDR3 sequence: CASSLSGKLYNEQFF. DNA of the CDR3: TGTGCCAGCAGCTTAAGCGGGAAGCTCTACAATGAGCAGTTCTTC.

This chain joins TRBV5-1 and TRBJ1-3; 7 bases agree with TRBD1. This CDR3 region has 14 residues. Trimming took 4 bases from V and 2 from J; bases not matched to a gene: 3. Looked up from germline, CDR1 is SGHRS and CDR2 is YFSETQ. The CDR3, as DNA: TGCGCCAGCAGCGGGACAGCAACTGGAAACACCATATATTTT. As protein: CASSGTATGNTIYF.

This clonotype was recorded a few times. V usage is TRBV2 and J usage is TRBJ2-4, with D perhaps given as TRBD1 or TRBD2 (5 bases each). The germline V gene encodes CDR1 SNHLY and CDR2 FYNNEI. The V end was cut by 0 bases, the J end by 9 bases, with 9 bases between. CDR3 length: 13 residues. In DNA form, the CDR3 reads TGTGCCAGCAGTGAAGCGGGGGTCCGCATTCAGTACTTC. As protein: CASSEAGVRIQYF.

This clonotype was seen ten or more times. V gene TRBV25-1 combines with J gene TRBJ2-1; 9 positions agree with TRBD2. This CDR3 is built from 14 residues. CDR1 and CDR2 (germline): MGHDK, SYGVNS. The V segment lost 4 bases and the J segment 10 bases; nucleotides outside the gene matches: 8. CDR3: CASSVASGTREQFF. The CDR3 coding sequence is TGTGCCAGCAGTGTGGCTAGCGGGACCCGAGAGCAGTTCTTC.

This clonotype has just a few counts. This chain uses TRBV4-1 with TRBJ1-1; perhaps TRBD1 as D (5 bases). Germline loops: CDR1 MGHRA, CDR2 YSYEKL. The CDR3 spans 14 residues. Between the trimmed V and J ends, which lost 0 bases and 8 bases, there was a span of 13 bases. The chain's CDR3 is CASSQDPGPLEAFF. In nucleotides, the CDR3 is TGCGCCAGCAGCCAAGACCCGGGACCGCTCGAAGCTTTCTTT.

The chain links TRBV18 to TRBJ1-5, with D possibly matching TRBD1 (5 bases). Germline V gene lookup returns CDR1 KGHSH and CDR2 LQKENI. V was clipped by 1 base and J by 3 bases, with 10 bases between them. This CDR3 is 15 amino acids long. The CDR3 loop is CASSPQGPNNQPQHF. CDR3 DNA sequence: TGTGCCAGCTCACCACAGGGGCCGAACAATCAGCCCCAGCATTTT.

The rearrangement links TRBV2 to TRBJ2-1; weak D call: TRBD1 (5 bases). Germline V gives CDR1 SNHLY, CDR2 FYNNEI. The CDR3 covers 15 residues. Between the trimmed V and J ends, which lost 7 bases and 3 bases, there was a span of 16 bases. CDR3 loop: CASIKLGPNYNEQFF. CDR3 in DNA: TGTGCCAGCATAAAGTTGGGGCCCAACTACAATGAGCAGTTCTTC.

This clonotype was counted between two and nine times. The chain recombines TRBV5-1 with TRBJ2-1, with TRBD1 matching over 7 bases. The CDR3 extends over 15 amino acids. J lost 10 bases, V lost 7 bases, and 17 bases had no gene match. From germline, CDR1 is SGHRS and CDR2 YFSETQ. CDR3 sequence: CASGEVGTVILEQFF. CDR3 nucleotides: TGCGCCAGCGGGGAAGTCGGGACAGTCATCCTCGAGCAGTTCTTC.

The chain combines TRBV29-1 with TRBJ2-6; 8 positions match TRBD1. With V trimmed by 5 bases and J by 0 bases, 6 bases remained unmatched. Germline V gene data show CDR1 as SQVTM and CDR2 as ANQGSEA. The CDR3 is 16 amino acids. The CDR3 protein is CSVQQGGSSGANVLTF. In nucleotides, the CDR3 is TGCAGCGTTCAACAGGGGGGTAGCTCTGGGGCCAACGTCCTGACTTTC.

This clonotype turned up a few times. The rearrangement uses TRBV5-1 and TRBJ1-2; TRBD1 might be the D (6 bases). With 3 bases removed from V and 5 bases from J, the gap between germline ends came to 17 bases. CDR1 is SGHRS, CDR2 YFSETQ, per germline. The CDR3 consists of 15 residues. In nucleotides, the CDR3 is TGCGCCAGCAGCTCCTCGGGTAGGGGGAGTTATGGCTACACCTTC. Residues: CASSSSGRGSYGYTF.

This clonotype has just a few counts. The chain carries TRBV7-9 and TRBJ2-7; no reliable D call. Trimming cost V 1 base and J 4 bases, with 8 bases left between them. Germline loops: CDR1 SEHNR, CDR2 FQNEAQ (reference sequence). The CDR3 totals 13 residues. CDR3 DNA sequence: TGTGCCAGCAGCTTAGAGTTGGAGTACGAGCAGTACTTC. This gives the protein CASSLELEYEQYF.